This entry lists 9 T cell receptor beta chains sequenced from one sample in a study of OX40 agonist ivuxolimab in advanced cancers. Sequenced by immunoSEQ multiplex PCR; TCRdb stores in-frame clones only, minus some. In the table there are 40,000 to 60,000 clones, 80% to 85% of which are singletons. Sequences were derived from CD4+ or CD8+ T cells sorted from blood, sampled in a trial of the OX40 agonist ivuxolimab. These receptor sequences come from an adult with an advanced solid tumor such as melanoma, head and neck, liver or kidney cancer.

J is TRBJ2-7 and V is TRBV7-6, with 8 bases lining up with TRBD1. V lost 5 bases, J lost 7 bases, and 10 bases stayed unmatched. CDR1 and CDR2 (germline): SGHVS, FNYEAQ. This CDR3 has 14 amino acids. This chain's CDR3 is CASSQGTGPREQYF. The CDR3 DNA sequence: TGTGCCAGCAGCCAGGGGACAGGCCCCCGGGAGCAGTACTTC.

This chain uses TRBV19 with TRBJ2-7; tentative D call: TRBD2 (6 bases). V gave up 7 bases and J gave up 3 bases, with 19 bases separating them. The V gene's germline CDR1 is LNHDA and CDR2 SQIVND (reference sequence). CDR3 size: 15 residues. The CDR3 loop is CASTGRGGAVYEQYF. The CDR3 nucleotides read TGTGCCAGTACTGGTCGCGGAGGGGCCGTCTACGAGCAGTACTTC. The full variable domain, rest sourced from reference TRBV19 and TRBJ2-7, is DGGITQSPKYLFRKEGQNVTLSCEQNLNHDAMYWYRQDPGQGLRLIYYSQIVNDFQKGDIAEGYSVSREKKESFPLTVTSAQKNPTAFYLCASTGRGGAVYEQYFGPGTRLTVT.

This chain joins TRBV29-1 and TRBJ1-5, with unresolved D. V lost 5 bases to trimming and J lost 5 bases, with 10 bases between them. Germline CDR1 and CDR2: SQVTM and ANQGSEA. There are 12 residues in the CDR3. The CDR3 loop is CSVTTQDQPQHF. The CDR3 region has the DNA TGCAGCGTTACGACACAAGATCAGCCCCAGCATTTT.

By sample share, this clone is medium-sized. J is TRBJ2-7 and V is TRBV2; D is unresolved. The V and J ends lost 2 bases and 4 bases respectively, with 0 bases between them. Germline lookup yields CDR1 SNHLY and CDR2 FYNNEI. The CDR3 is 10 amino acids. CDR3 DNA: TGTGCCAGCAGTGAATACGAGCAGTACTTC. Residues: CASSEYEQYF.

The rearrangement joins TRBV10-1 to TRBJ2-5, with 11 bases identical to TRBD1. Per germline, CDR1 WNHNN and CDR2 SYGVQD (reference sequence). V trimming: 0 bases; J trimming: 5 bases; junction bases outside the gene matches: 5. The length of the CDR3 is 16 residues. The CDR3 here is CASSESSGQGEETQYF. CDR3 nucleotide sequence: TGCGCCAGCAGTGAGTCCTCGGGACAGGGGGAGGAGACCCAGTACTTC.

Only one count was recorded for this clone. The V call is TRBV11-2, the J call TRBJ2-7; unclear D gene. Germline-derived CDR1 and CDR2 are SGHAT and FQNNGV. The CDR3 is 14 amino acids. The V end lost 4 bases, the J end lost 0 bases, and 10 bases lay between the germline ends. The CDR3 loop reads CASSSDLSSYEQYF. CDR3 DNA sequence: TGTGCCAGCAGCTCTGACCTAAGCTCCTACGAGCAGTACTTC.

This chain uses TRBV5-4 with TRBJ1-3; D remains unclear. The V and J ends lost 0 bases and 9 bases respectively, with 7 bases between them. CDR1 and CDR2 (germline): SGHNT, YYREEE (reference sequence). This CDR3 spans 12 amino acids. CDR3 residues: CASSLASSTIYF. Written as DNA, the CDR3 is TGTGCCAGCAGCTTGGCCTCTAGCACCATATATTTT.

Worth noting for this clone: The junction departs from germline at one end; a sequencing error may be responsible. The rearrangement joins TRBV6-1 to TRBJ2-5; D ambiguous. The length of the CDR3 is 14 residues. From germline, CDR1 is MNHNS and CDR2 SASEGT. DNA for the CDR3: TGTGCCAGCAGGGAAGATCACTCAAGGGAGACCCAGTACTTC. This sequence encodes CASREDHSRETQYF.

The chain is built from TRBV5-4 and TRBJ1-5, with TRBD1 identical over 7 bases. This CDR3 region has 14 residues. Losses at the gene ends were 9 bases for V and 3 bases for J; bases not matched to a gene: 9. Germline-derived CDR1 and CDR2 are SGHNT and YYREEE (reference sequence). For the CDR3, the DNA is TGTGCCACCAGGGACAGAGGACTCAATCAGCCCCAGCATTTT. Amino acids: CATRDRGLNQPQHF. The variable domain in full, completed from reference TRBV5-4 and TRBJ1-5, reads ETGVTQSPTHLIKTRGQQVTLRCSSQSGHNTVSWYQQALGQGPQFIFQYYREEENGRGNFPPRFSGLQFPNYSSELNVNALELDDSALYLCATRDRGLNQPQHFGDGTRLSIL.